This T cell receptor beta chain stems from a study of blood T cell repertoires in COVID-19. Study at large: T cells, B-cell-depleted T cells, or PBMCs supplied cDNA or gDNA.

Produced via immunoSEQ multiplex PCR; TCRdb's table is partial and in-frame only. The data show some 140,000 clones, with 84% seen just once and roughly 13% held by the top ten. The ends lost 0 bases at V and 5 bases at J; junction bases unmatched: 8. This CDR3 is 16 amino acids long. Germline V gives CDR1 LGHDT, CDR2 YNNKEL (reference sequence). This clone appeared once. The material sequenced was peripheral blood. The sequence was obtained from a human donor in a cohort sampled during active COVID-19. This chain links TRBV3-1 (or the pseudogene TRBV3-2) with TRBJ2-7; 9 nucleotides line up with TRBD2. The CDR3 nucleotides read TGTGCCAGCAGCCAAGACGTTGCGGGGGGGCTCGACGAGCAGTACTTC. Its translation: CASSQDVAGGLDEQYF.